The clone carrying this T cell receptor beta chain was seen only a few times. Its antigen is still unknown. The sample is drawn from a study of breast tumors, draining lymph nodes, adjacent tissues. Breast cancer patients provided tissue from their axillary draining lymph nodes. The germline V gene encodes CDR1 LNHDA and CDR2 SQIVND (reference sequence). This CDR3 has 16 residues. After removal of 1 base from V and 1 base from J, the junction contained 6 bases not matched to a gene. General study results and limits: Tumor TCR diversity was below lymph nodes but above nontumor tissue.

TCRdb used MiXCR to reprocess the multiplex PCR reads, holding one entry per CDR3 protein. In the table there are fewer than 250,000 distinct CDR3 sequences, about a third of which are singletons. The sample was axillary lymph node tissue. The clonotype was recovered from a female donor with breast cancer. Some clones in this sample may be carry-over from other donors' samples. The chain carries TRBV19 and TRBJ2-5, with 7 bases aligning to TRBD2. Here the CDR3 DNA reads TGTGCCAGTAGTATAGGGGGGGGGGGAGGCCAAGAGACCCAGTACTTC. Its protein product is CASSIGGGGGQETQYF.